A selection of T cell receptor beta chains follows, all from one sample in a study of vaccination and CD4 T cells after COVID-19. Their specific antigens are unknown. TCRdb reprocessed the PCR reads with MiXCR, giving one entry per CDR3 protein. The repertoire holds more than 13,000 distinct CDR3 sequences, with under 25% as singletons. The sequenced material came from cultured CD4+ T cells from blood. The source of these receptors is a human donor with COVID-19. Both conserved end residues are part of each CDR3. The D gene is left open where the match is weak. For some rows the clone size is stated as once, few or many, or as a class when expanded; others skip it.

d_call,j_call,clone_size,v_call,cdr3_nt,cdr3_aa
TRBD2,TRBJ2-3,NA,TRBV6-1,TGTGCCAGCAGTGGACGACGAATGGCGGGGGGGCCCGGCTCAGATACGCAGTATTTT,CASSGRRMAGGPGSDTQYF
NA,TRBJ1-6,NA,TRBV7-3,TGTGCCAGCAGCCCAATGGTCACTTCACCCCTCCACTTT,CASSPMVTSPLHF
NA,TRBJ2-5,NA,TRBV20-1,TGCAGTGCAATAACTAGCAGAGAGACCCAGTACTTC,CSAITSRETQYF
NA,TRBJ2-7,few,TRBV7-6,TGTGCCAGCAGCATTGGACGGAGCTCCTACGAGCAGTACTTC,CASSIGRSSYEQYF
TRBD2,TRBJ2-5,NA,TRBV6-5,TGTGCCAGCAGTTCTCTGGCCCGCGGGACTAGGCAGACCCAGTACTTC,CASSSLARGTRQTQYF
NA,TRBJ1-2,NA,TRBV19,TGTGCCAGTAGTAACTTCTATGGCTACACCTTC,CASSNFYGYTF
TRBD1,TRBJ2-1,NA,TRBV27,TGTGCCAGCAGCGAGGACAGGAGCTCCTACAATGAGCAGTTCTTC,CASSEDRSSYNEQFF
NA,TRBJ1-6,few,TRBV7-2,TGTGCCAGCAGCTTAGAATCTGGACTCCCCAATTCACCCCTCCACTTT,CASSLESGLPNSPLHF
NA,TRBJ1-2,NA,TRBV9,TGTGCCAGCAGCGCCCCGAAAAGAGATTATGGCTACACCTTC,CASSAPKRDYGYTF
NA,TRBJ2-2,medium-sized,TRBV19,TGTGCCAGTAGTCCAGACCGGACCGGGGAGCTGTTTTTT,CASSPDRTGELFF
NA,TRBJ1-1,NA,TRBV11-1,TGTGCCAGCACCCAGGGGACGGGGACTGAAGCTTTCTTT,CASTQGTGTEAFF
NA,TRBJ2-1,NA,TRBV11-3,TGTGCCAGCAGCTTAGGTGGAGGGGCCGCCTACAATGAGCAGTTCTTC,CASSLGGGAAYNEQFF
TRBD1,TRBJ1-2,few,TRBV10-3,TGTGCCATCAGTGGCGGGGCAGGGGGCGACTATGGCTACACCTTC,CAISGGAGGDYGYTF
NA,TRBJ2-5,few,TRBV12-3/TRBV12-4,TGTGCCAGCAGTCCACGGGACTCAGAGACCCAGTACTTC,CASSPRDSETQYF
NA,TRBJ2-5,few,TRBV2,TGTGCCAGCAGGGCGGCACGACTGGAGACCCAGTACTTC,CASRAARLETQYF
NA,TRBJ2-7,NA,TRBV15,TGTGCCACCAGCAGAGGTGGGACGCCCCGGGGTTCCTACGAGCAGTACTTC,CATSRGGTPRGSYEQYF
TRBD1,TRBJ2-7,NA,TRBV11-3,TGTGCCAGCAGCTTATGGACAGGGGGGTACGAGCAGTACTTC,CASSLWTGGYEQYF
NA,TRBJ2-2,NA,TRBV4-1,TGCGCCAGCAGCCAAGATCGGTCTGCGAACACCGGGGAGCTGTTTTTT,CASSQDRSANTGELFF
NA,TRBJ1-5,NA,TRBV28,TGTGCCAGCAGTCCCCTCAATCAGCCCCAGCATTTT,CASSPLNQPQHF
TRBD1,TRBJ1-5,few,TRBV2,TGTGCCAGCAGTGTACAGGGGGCGGTCAATCAGCCCCAGCATTTT,CASSVQGAVNQPQHF
NA,TRBJ1-2,NA,TRBV6-2/TRBV6-3,TGTGCCAGCAGTTACGGGACGTATGGCTACACCTTC,CASSYGTYGYTF
NA,TRBJ1-6,medium-sized,TRBV7-2,TGTGCCAGCAGCTTTACGGCAGGCGATAATTCACCCCTCCACTTT,CASSFTAGDNSPLHF
TRBD1,TRBJ1-2,NA,TRBV18,TGTGCCAGCTCGGGCCGACAGGGAGATGGCTACACCTTC,CASSGRQGDGYTF